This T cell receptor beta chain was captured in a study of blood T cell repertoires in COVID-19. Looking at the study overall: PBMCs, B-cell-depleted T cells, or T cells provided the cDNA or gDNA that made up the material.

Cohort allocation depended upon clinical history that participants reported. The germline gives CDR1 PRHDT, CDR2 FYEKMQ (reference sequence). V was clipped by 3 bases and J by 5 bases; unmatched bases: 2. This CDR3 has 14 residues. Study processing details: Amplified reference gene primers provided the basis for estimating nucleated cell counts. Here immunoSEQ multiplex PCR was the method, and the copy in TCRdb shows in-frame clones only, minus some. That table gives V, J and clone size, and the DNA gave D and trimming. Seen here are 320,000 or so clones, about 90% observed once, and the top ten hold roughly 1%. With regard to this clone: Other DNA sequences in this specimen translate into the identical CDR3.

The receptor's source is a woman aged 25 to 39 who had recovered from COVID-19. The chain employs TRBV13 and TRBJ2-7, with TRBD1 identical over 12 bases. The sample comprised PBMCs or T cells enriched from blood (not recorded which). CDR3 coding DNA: TGTGCCAGCAGCTTGGGACAGGGGGCGGACGAGCAGTACTTC. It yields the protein CASSLGQGADEQYF.